This T cell receptor (beta chain) was recorded in a study of control samples from healthy donors and cancer patients. Profiling relied on immunoSEQ multiplex PCR, and the TCRdb table lists in-frame clones only, not all of them. The table lists roughly 120,000 clones, more than 85% of them singletons. The sample consisted of blood. The clonotype comes from a man aged 25 to 45 in good health.

CDR3 DNA: TGTGCCAGCAGTCCCACCGTTGTTGGGGAGCTGTTTTTT. Protein sequence: CASSPTVVGELFF. The rearrangement links TRBV27 to TRBJ2-2, with D hard to call. In germline, CDR1 is MNHEY, CDR2 SMNVEV (reference sequence). The CDR3 is 13 amino acids. V was clipped by 5 bases and J by 8 bases, with 12 bases between them.